This T cell receptor (beta chain) comes out of a study of CD8 T cells in ankylosing spondylitis. Germline CDR1 SGDLS, CDR2 YYNGEE. This CDR3 is 17 amino acids long. V lost 7 bases and J 0 bases, leaving 22 bases between the germline ends. Via MiXCR, TCRdb re-called the 5' RACE reads, giving one row per CDR3 protein. The sample consists of 250,000 or so distinct CDR3 sequences, over 15% of them appearing once. The table lists this clonotype with a few counts. Sequenced input: blood, either unsorted or a sorted T cell fraction (not recorded which). The sequence derives from a male donor with ankylosing spondylitis or in good health (not recorded which). The genes are TRBV9 and TRBJ1-1; tentatively, D is TRBD1 (6 bases). CDR3 in amino acids: CASSTSPARGLNTEAFF. The CDR3, as DNA: TGTGCCAGCTCTACCTCTCCGGCCCGGGGGCTGAACACTGAAGCTTTCTTT.